The 7 T cell receptor beta chains below were found in one sample sequenced in a study of shared clonotypes between healthy human individuals. Sequenced by immunoSEQ multiplex PCR; TCRdb stores in-frame clones only, minus some. The data show fewer than 550,000 clones, about three quarters seen once. The material sequenced was PBMCs. These receptors came from a woman aged 40 to 49 in good health. Some clones in this sample may be carry-over from other donors' samples.

The rearrangement uses TRBV2 and TRBJ2-5; 7 nucleotides line up with TRBD1. The CDR3 contains 14 residues. CDR1 SNHLY and CDR2 FYNNEI come from the germline V gene. After removal of 8 bases from V and 3 bases from J, the junction contained 9 bases not matched to a gene. CDR3 loop: CASHMGQSKETQYF. CDR3 coding DNA: TGTGCCAGCCATATGGGACAGTCCAAAGAGACCCAGTACTTC.

This chain links TRBV29-1 with TRBJ2-3, with D uncertain. This CDR3 region has 14 residues. The V gene's germline CDR1 is SQVTM and CDR2 ANQGSEA. V was trimmed by 4 bases and J by 4 bases, leaving 15 bases between them. The CDR3 nucleotides read TGCAGCGTTGTGCCCCCTTTGGGGTCAGATACGCAGTATTTT. Translated, it gives CSVVPPLGSDTQYF.

The chain links TRBV7-2 to TRBJ1-4, with D unresolved. The V and J ends lost 1 base and 0 bases respectively, with 6 bases between them. Looked up from germline, CDR1 is SGHTA and CDR2 is FQGNSA. CDR3 length: 15 amino acids. The CDR3 is CASSLDRATNEKLFF. CDR3 nucleotides: TGTGCCAGCAGCTTAGACCGAGCAACTAATGAAAAACTGTTTTTT.

The chain has TRBV6-5 and TRBJ2-7, with D maybe TRBD2 (6 bases). V lost 6 bases and J lost 1, with 13 bases in between. The germline gives CDR1 MNHEY, CDR2 SVGAGI. CDR3 length equals 14 residues. The CDR3 bases are TGTGCCAGCAGGGTTAGCGGAAATTCCTACGAGCAGTACTTC. Amino acid sequence: CASRVSGNSYEQYF.

This clone came up a few times. This chain uses TRBV4-2 with TRBJ2-3; D possibly matches TRBD1 or TRBD2 (5 bases each). The CDR3 covers 14 residues. Deletions cut 1 base from V and 15 bases from J, with 20 bases between. CDR1 is LGHNA, CDR2 YNFKEQ, per germline. The CDR3 loop reads CASSQVRESRRRYF. In nucleotides, the CDR3 is TGTGCCAGCAGCCAAGTCAGGGAGTCCCGCCGCCGATATTTT.

The rearrangement uses TRBV28 and TRBJ2-7, with 10 bases matching TRBD1. CDR1 and CDR2 from the germline V gene are MDHEN and SYDVKM. The CDR3 covers 14 residues. V shed 6 bases and J 6 bases; nucleotides not matched to a gene: 8. CDR3 in amino acids: CASRSGTGDVEQYF. The CDR3 bases are TGTGCCAGCAGAAGCGGGACAGGGGATGTCGAGCAGTACTTC.

In its sample, this clone was seen once. The conserved final phenylalanine or tryptophan is absent from the CDR3, which likely points to a read error. This chain uses TRBV30 with TRBJ1-2; 7 positions agree with TRBD1. CDR3 length equals 16 residues. Trimming at V came to 0 bases and at J to 3 bases, leaving 10 bases not matched to a gene. CDR1 is GTSNPN, CDR2 SVGIG, per germline (reference sequence). CDR3 residues: CAWSVYPQGTHYGYTL. In DNA form, the CDR3 reads TGTGCCTGGAGTGTCTACCCACAGGGGACTCACTATGGCTACACCCTC.